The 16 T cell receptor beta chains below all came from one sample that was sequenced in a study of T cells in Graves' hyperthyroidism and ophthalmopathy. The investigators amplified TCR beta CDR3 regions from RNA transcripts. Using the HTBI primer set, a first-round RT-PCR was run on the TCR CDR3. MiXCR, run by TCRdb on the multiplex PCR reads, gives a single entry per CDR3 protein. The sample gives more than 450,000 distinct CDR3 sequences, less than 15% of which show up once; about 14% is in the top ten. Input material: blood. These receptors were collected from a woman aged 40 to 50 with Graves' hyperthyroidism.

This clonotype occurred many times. The DNA of the CDR3 is TGTGCCAGCAGCCATTCATCCTGGGGCACAGATACGCAGTATTTT. This codes for CASSHSSWGTDTQYF. The chain employs TRBV11-2 and TRBJ2-3, with D unclear. Germline CDR1 and CDR2: SGHAT and FQNNGV. Trimming took off 5 bases at V and 1 base at J, with 13 bases between the two ends. The CDR3 covers 15 residues.

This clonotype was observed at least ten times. In nucleotides, the CDR3 is TGTGCCAGCTTTTTCACAGATACGCAGTATTTT. Translated: CASFFTDTQYF. The chain recombines TRBV2 with TRBJ2-3; D remains unclear. V was trimmed by 8 bases and J by 2 bases, leaving 5 bases between them. This CDR3 region has 11 residues. The V gene's germline CDR1 is SNHLY and CDR2 FYNNEI.

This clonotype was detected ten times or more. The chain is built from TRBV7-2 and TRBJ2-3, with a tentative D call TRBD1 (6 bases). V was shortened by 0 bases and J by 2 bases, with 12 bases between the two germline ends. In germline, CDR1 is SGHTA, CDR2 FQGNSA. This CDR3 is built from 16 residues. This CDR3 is CASSLAGQIITDTQYF. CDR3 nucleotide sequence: TGTGCCAGCAGCTTAGCAGGACAGATTATCACAGATACGCAGTATTTT. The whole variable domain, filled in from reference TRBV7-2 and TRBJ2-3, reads GAGVSQSPSNKVTEKGKDVELRCDPISGHTALYWYRQSLGQGLEFLIYFQGNSAPDKSGLPSDRFSAERTGGSVSTLTIQRTQQEDSAVYLCASSLAGQIITDTQYFGPGTRLTVL.

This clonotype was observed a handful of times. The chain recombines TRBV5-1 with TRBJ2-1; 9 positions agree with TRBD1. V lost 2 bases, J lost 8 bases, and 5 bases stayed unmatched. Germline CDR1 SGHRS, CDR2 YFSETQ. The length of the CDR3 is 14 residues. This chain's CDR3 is CASSLVQGADEQFF. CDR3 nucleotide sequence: TGCGCCAGCAGCTTAGTACAGGGGGCCGATGAGCAGTTCTTC.

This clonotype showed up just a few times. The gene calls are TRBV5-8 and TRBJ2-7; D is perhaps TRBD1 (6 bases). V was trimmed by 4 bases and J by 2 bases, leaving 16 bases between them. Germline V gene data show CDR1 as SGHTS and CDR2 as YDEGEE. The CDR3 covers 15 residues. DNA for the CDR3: TGTGCCAGCAGCCTTGGACAGTTCCTCACCTACGAGCAGTACTTC. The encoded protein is CASSLGQFLTYEQYF.

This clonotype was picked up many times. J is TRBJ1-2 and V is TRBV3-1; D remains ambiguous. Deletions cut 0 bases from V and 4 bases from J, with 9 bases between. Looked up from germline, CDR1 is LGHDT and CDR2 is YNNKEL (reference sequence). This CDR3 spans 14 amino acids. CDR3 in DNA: TGTGCCAGCAGCCAAGATATCGACGGCTATGGCTACACCTTC. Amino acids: CASSQDIDGYGYTF.

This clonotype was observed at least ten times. The CDR3 nucleotides read TGTGCCAGCAGTTTACCCCGGAGGTACGAGCAGTACTTC. This encodes CASSLPRRYEQYF. The chain is built from TRBV28 and TRBJ2-7; D possibly corresponds to TRBD2 (5 bases). Germline loops: CDR1 MDHEN, CDR2 SYDVKM. V was clipped by 2 bases and J by 4 bases, with 9 bases between them. This CDR3 comprises 13 residues.

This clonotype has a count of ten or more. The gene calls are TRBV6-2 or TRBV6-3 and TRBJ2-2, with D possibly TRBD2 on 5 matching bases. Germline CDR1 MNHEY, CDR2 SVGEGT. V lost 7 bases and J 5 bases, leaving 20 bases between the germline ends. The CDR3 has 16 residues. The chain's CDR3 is CASTAARTDLTGELFF. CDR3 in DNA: TGTGCCAGCACAGCGGCCAGGACTGATCTGACCGGGGAGCTGTTTTTT.

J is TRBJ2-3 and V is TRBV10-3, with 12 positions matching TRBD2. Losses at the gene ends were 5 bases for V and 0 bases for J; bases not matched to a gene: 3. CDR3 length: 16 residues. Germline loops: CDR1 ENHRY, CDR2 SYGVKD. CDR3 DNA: TGTGCCATCAGTTCCGGGACTAGCGGGAGCACAGATACGCAGTATTTT. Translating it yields CAISSGTSGSTDTQYF.

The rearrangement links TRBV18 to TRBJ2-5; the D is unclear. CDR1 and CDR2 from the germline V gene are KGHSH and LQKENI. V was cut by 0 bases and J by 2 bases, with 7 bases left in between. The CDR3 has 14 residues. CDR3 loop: CASSPPNIQETQYF. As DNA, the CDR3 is TGTGCCAGCTCACCACCTAACATTCAAGAGACCCAGTACTTC.

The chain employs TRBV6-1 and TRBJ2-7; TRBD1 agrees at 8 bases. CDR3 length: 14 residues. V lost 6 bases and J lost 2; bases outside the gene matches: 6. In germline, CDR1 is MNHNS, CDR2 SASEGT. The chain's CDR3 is CASSQGQAPYEQYF. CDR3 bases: TGTGCCAGCAGCCAGGGACAGGCGCCCTACGAGCAGTACTTC.

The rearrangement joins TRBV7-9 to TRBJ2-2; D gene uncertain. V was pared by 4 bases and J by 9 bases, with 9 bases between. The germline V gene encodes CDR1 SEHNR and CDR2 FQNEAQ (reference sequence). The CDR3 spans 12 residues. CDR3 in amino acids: CASSSRERELFF. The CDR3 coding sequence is TGTGCCAGCAGCTCACGTGAGAGGGAGCTGTTTTTT.

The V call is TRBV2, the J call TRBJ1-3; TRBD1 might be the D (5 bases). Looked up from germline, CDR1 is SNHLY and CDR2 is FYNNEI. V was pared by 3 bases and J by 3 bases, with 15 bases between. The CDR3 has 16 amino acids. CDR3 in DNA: TGTGCCAGCAGTGATAAGAGGGACCTCTTTGGAAACACCATATATTTT. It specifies CASSDKRDLFGNTIYF.

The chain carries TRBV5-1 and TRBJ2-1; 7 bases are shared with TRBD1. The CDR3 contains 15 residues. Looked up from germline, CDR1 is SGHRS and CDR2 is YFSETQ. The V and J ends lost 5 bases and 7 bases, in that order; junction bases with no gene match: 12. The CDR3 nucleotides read TGCGCCAGCAGTCTCGACAGGGTGGCTTCAAATGAGCAGTTCTTC. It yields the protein CASSLDRVASNEQFF.

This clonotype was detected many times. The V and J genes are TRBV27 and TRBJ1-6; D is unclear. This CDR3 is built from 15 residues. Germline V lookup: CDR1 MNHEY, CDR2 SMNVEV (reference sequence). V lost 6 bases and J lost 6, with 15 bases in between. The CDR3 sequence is CASRPERRSNSPLHF. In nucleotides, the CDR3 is TGTGCCAGCAGGCCCGAGAGGCGAAGTAATTCACCCCTCCACTTT.

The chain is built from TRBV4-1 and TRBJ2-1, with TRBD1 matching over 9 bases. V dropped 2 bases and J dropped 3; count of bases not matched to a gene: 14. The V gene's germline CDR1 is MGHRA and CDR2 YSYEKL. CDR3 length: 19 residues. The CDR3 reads CASSQSTGGGTIVYNEQFF. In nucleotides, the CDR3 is TGCGCCAGCAGCCAATCGACAGGGGGTGGTACAATAGTCTACAATGAGCAGTTCTTC.